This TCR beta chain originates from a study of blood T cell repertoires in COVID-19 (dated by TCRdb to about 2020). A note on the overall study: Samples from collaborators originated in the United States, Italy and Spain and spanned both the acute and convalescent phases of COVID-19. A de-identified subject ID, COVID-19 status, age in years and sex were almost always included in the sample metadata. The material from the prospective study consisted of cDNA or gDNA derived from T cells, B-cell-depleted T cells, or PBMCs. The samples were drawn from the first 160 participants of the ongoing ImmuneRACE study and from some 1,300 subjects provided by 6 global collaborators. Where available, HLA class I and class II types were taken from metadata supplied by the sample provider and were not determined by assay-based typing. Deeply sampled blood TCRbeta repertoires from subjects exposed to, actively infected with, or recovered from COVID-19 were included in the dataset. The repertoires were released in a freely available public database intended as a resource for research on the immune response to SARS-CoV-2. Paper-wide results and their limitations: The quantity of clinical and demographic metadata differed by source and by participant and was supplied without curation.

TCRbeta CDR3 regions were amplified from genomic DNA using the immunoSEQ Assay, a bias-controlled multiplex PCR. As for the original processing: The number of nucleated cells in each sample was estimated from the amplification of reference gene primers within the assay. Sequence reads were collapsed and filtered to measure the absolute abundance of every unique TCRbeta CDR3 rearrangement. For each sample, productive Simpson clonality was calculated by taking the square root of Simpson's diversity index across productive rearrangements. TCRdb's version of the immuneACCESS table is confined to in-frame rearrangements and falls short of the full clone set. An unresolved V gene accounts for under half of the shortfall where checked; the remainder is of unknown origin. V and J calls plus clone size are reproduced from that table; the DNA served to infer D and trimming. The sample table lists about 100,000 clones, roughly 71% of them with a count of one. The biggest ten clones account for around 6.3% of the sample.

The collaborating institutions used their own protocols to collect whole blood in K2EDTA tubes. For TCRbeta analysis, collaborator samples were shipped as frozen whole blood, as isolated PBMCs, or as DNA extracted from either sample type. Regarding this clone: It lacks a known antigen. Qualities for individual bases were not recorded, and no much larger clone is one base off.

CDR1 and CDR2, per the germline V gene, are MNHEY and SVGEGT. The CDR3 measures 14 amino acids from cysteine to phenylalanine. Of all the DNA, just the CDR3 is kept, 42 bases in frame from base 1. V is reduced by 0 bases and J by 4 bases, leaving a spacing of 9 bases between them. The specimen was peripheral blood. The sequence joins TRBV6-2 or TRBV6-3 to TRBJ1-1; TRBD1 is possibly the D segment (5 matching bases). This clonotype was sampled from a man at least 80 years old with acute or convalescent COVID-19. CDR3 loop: CASSYSLGPTEAFF. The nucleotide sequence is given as TGTGCCAGCAGTTACTCGTTGGGGCCCACTGAAGCTTTCTTT.